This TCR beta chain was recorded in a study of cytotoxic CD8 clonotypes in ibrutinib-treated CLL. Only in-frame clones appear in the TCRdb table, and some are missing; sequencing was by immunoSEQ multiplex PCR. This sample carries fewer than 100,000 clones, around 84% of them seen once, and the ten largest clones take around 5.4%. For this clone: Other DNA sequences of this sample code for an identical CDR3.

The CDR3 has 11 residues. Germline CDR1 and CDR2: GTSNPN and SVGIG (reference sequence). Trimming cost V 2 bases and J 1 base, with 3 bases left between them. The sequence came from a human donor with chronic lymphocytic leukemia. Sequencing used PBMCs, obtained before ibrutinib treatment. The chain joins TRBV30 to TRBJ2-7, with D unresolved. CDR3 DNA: TGTGCCTGGAGTCTGTCCTACGAGCAGTACTTC. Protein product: CAWSLSYEQYF.